A single sample gave rise to the 17 T cell receptor beta chains below, sequenced in a study of a mutant IDH1 vaccine in newly diagnosed glioma (dated by TCRdb to about 2021). The time point label corresponds to: week 23, last vaccination. Each vaccine dose, consisting of 300 ug of a 20-mer mutant IDH1 peptide in Montanide, was administered subcutaneously with topical imiquimod. Library creation used the immunoSEQ multiplex PCR assay. Not all clones reach the TCRdb copy of this immuneACCESS table, which keeps in-frame sequences only. Checked studies attribute under half of the gap to unresolved V genes and leave the rest unexplained. For this sample there are approximately 43,000 clones; over 70% appear just once. Approximately 6.7% of the sample goes to the ten largest clones. Their recognized antigens are unknown. The sample consisted of PBMCs, taken from a glioma patient whose treatment included an IDH1 peptide vaccine. Every receptor here comes from a woman in her 40s with glioma. Some clones in this sample may be carry-over from other donors' samples.

The chain is built from TRBV19 and TRBJ1-1, with D uncertain. CDR1 and CDR2 from the germline V gene are LNHDA and SQIVND (reference sequence). Trimming removed 5 bases at V and 0 bases at J, with 13 bases between. The CDR3 has 15 amino acids. The chain's CDR3 is CASSPLRALNTEAFF. The CDR3 nucleotides are TGTGCCAGTAGTCCTTTGAGGGCCTTGAACACTGAAGCTTTCTTT.

The CDR3 nucleotides read TGTGCCAGCCTCGGTCCAGTCCCTGACAGGGGGCAGGCCTACGAGCAGTACTTC. Encoded protein: CASLGPVPDRGQAYEQYF. This chain uses TRBV2 with TRBJ2-7; 10 bases match TRBD1. The CDR3 consists of 18 residues. J lost 2 bases, V lost 8 bases, and 18 bases had no gene match. The V gene's germline CDR1 is SNHLY and CDR2 FYNNEI. Looking up the rest from reference TRBV2 and TRBJ2-7 gives the full variable domain: EPEVTQTPSHQVTQMGQEVILRCVPISNHLYFYWYRQILGQKVEFLVSFYNNEISEKSEIFDDQFSVERPDGSNFTLKIRSTKLEDSAMYFCASLGPVPDRGQAYEQYFGPGTRLTVT.

V is TRBV10-3 and J is TRBJ2-7; maybe TRBD2 (6 bases). This CDR3 comprises 13 residues. Trimming cost V 3 bases and J 5 bases, with 11 bases left between them. Per germline, CDR1 ENHRY and CDR2 SYGVKD. The CDR3 reads CAISESGRDEQYF. CDR3 nucleotide sequence: TGTGCCATCAGTGAATCCGGGAGAGACGAGCAGTACTTC.

This clone is labeled medium-sized. This chain links TRBV15 with TRBJ1-5, with D unclear. Germline loops: CDR1 LNHNV, CDR2 YYDKDF (reference sequence). CDR3 length: 15 amino acids. V lost 5 bases, J lost 2 bases, and 13 bases lay in between. CDR3 sequence: CATSGRRGGNQPQHF. CDR3 in DNA: TGTGCCACCAGCGGTCGGAGAGGCGGCAATCAGCCCCAGCATTTT.

The J gene is TRBJ2-7, the V gene TRBV7-6; D remains ambiguous. Trimming stripped 4 bases from V and 0 bases from J, with 7 bases between. Per the germline V gene, CDR1 is SGHVS and CDR2 is FNYEAQ. This CDR3 has 13 residues. The CDR3 region has the DNA TGTGCCAGCAGCTCAAGTAGCTCCTACGAGCAGTACTTC. The encoded protein is CASSSSSSYEQYF.

The chain is built from TRBV4-3 and TRBJ2-5, with D hard to call. Trimming took off 2 bases at V and 5 bases at J, with 12 bases between the two ends. There are 14 residues in the CDR3. Germline loops: CDR1 LGHNA, CDR2 YSLEER. CDR3 DNA: TGCGCCAGCAGCCAAACAGCCTTCCGGGAGACCCAGTACTTC. Translation gives CASSQTAFRETQYF.

In its sample, this clone was seen once. The chain carries TRBV9 and TRBJ1-2, with 11 bases that match TRBD1. CDR3 size: 15 residues. V was clipped by 0 bases and J by 4 bases; unmatched bases: 2. Looked up from germline, CDR1 is SGDLS and CDR2 is YYNGEE. CDR3 DNA sequence: TGTGCCAGCAGCGTAGAGGGACAGGGGGTCTATGGCTACACCTTC. It specifies CASSVEGQGVYGYTF.

This clone was counted only a few times. V and J are TRBV5-1 and TRBJ1-1; D ambiguous. Trimming left V 0 bases short and J 1 base short, with 4 bases between. Looked up from germline, CDR1 is SGHRS and CDR2 is YFSETQ. The CDR3 contains 13 residues. The chain's CDR3 is CASSLDRNTEAFF. The DNA of the CDR3 is TGCGCCAGCAGCTTGGACAGGAACACTGAAGCTTTCTTT.

The chain couples TRBV20-1 to TRBJ1-1, with unresolved D. V was shortened by 3 bases and J by 5 bases, with 7 bases between the two germline ends. Germline V lookup: CDR1 DFQATT, CDR2 SNEGSKA (reference sequence). CDR3 length equals 11 residues. The CDR3 DNA follows: TGCAGTGCTAGGGGGAGTACTGAAGCTTTCTTT. This translates into CSARGSTEAFF.

The genes are TRBV4-3 and TRBJ2-7; D not certain. Germline V gene lookup returns CDR1 LGHNA and CDR2 YSLEER. This CDR3 region has 14 residues. The V end lost 2 bases, the J end lost 0 bases, and 8 bases lay between the germline ends. This CDR3 is CASSQSTYSYEQYF. The DNA of the CDR3 is TGCGCCAGCAGCCAATCGACGTACTCCTACGAGCAGTACTTC.

The chain combines TRBV28 with TRBJ1-4; no clear D gene. The CDR3 is made up of 13 amino acids. The V end was cut by 11 bases, the J end by 3 bases, with 13 bases between. CDR1 and CDR2 from the germline V gene are MDHEN and SYDVKM. Here the CDR3 DNA reads TGTGCCGGATCGGAGGCCTCTAATGAAAAACTGTTTTTT. Translation: CAGSEASNEKLFF.

The V gene is TRBV19, the J gene TRBJ1-1; D gene ambiguous. From germline, CDR1 is LNHDA and CDR2 SQIVND (reference sequence). This CDR3 is 13 amino acids long. Between the trimmed V and J ends, which lost 5 bases and 7 bases, there was a span of 14 bases. CDR3 bases: TGTGCCAGTAGTTTGTCCAAAAGACGTGAAGCTTTCTTT. The encoded protein is CASSLSKRREAFF.

The chain joins TRBV6-6 to TRBJ2-7; D possibly corresponds to TRBD1 (8 bases). CDR3 length: 16 residues. V was trimmed by 6 bases and J by 2 bases, leaving 20 bases between them. CDR1 is MNHNY, CDR2 SVGAGI, per germline (reference sequence). The CDR3 loop is CASSQDRGGSTYEQYF. The CDR3 region has the DNA TGTGCCAGCAGCCAAGACAGGGGAGGGAGTACCTACGAGCAGTACTTC.

The chain joins TRBV5-1 to TRBJ1-2; 7 bases map to TRBD1. Germline-derived CDR1 and CDR2 are SGHRS and YFSETQ. V lost 5 bases to trimming and J lost 8 bases; unmatched junction nucleotides: 15. The length of the CDR3 is 15 residues. The DNA of the CDR3 is TGCGCCAGCAGGGCCGTGACAGGGCCGGATCTGGGCTACACCTTC. It translates to CASRAVTGPDLGYTF.

The V gene is TRBV25-1, the J gene TRBJ2-1; D remains unclear. The CDR3 extends over 17 amino acids. With 4 bases removed from V and 0 bases from J, the gap between germline ends came to 16 bases. Germline V CDR1 and CDR2: MGHDK, SYGVNS. CDR3 sequence: CASSVGSVPSSYNEQFF. The CDR3 DNA sequence: TGTGCCAGCAGTGTGGGTTCCGTCCCCAGCTCCTACAATGAGCAGTTCTTC.

The chain has TRBV19 and TRBJ1-1; TRBD1 might be the D (5 bases). The length of the CDR3 is 14 residues. V lost 3 bases and J 6 bases, leaving 14 bases between the germline ends. CDR1 and CDR2 from the germline V gene are LNHDA and SQIVND (reference sequence). DNA of the CDR3: TGTGCCAGTAGTATGGTTACGGGGGAGGCTGAAGCTTTCTTT. It encodes CASSMVTGEAEAFF.

This sequence joins TRBV5-1 and TRBJ2-7; D is ambiguous. Germline CDR1 and CDR2: SGHRS and YFSETQ. The CDR3 length is 13 residues. Trimming took off 0 bases at V and 2 bases at J, with 6 bases between the two ends. CDR3 sequence reads: CASSLGIPYEQYF. The CDR3 DNA reads TGCGCCAGCAGCTTGGGGATCCCCTACGAGCAGTACTTC. The full variable domain, in which reference TRBV5-1 and TRBJ2-7 provide the parts outside the CDR3, is KAGVTQTPRYLIKTRGQQVTLSCSPISGHRSVSWYQQTPGQGLQFLFEYFSETQRNKGNFPGRFSGRQFSNSRSEMNVSTLELGDSALYLCASSLGIPYEQYFGPGTRLTVT.